One T cell receptor beta chain is described in this entry. The ends were cut back, 0 bases at V and 4 bases at J, with 11 bases in the middle. The CDR3 is 15 amino acids. Germline CDR1 reads SGHRS; CDR2 reads YFSETQ. Some clones are missing from TCRdb's copy, which holds only in-frame ones; the method was immunoSEQ multiplex PCR. This table holds 150,000 to 200,000 clones, 89% found once. This sample was taken from a study of cytomegalovirus exposure and HLA in healthy donors. The receptor's source is a woman aged 18 to 35 in good health and CMV-seropositive. The sequenced sample was PBMCs. This chain uses TRBV5-1 with TRBJ2-1; D is undetermined. The CDR3 DNA reads TGCGCCAGCAGCTTGGACAGTTCCCTTTACAATGAGCAGTTCTTC. Translated, it gives CASSLDSSLYNEQFF.